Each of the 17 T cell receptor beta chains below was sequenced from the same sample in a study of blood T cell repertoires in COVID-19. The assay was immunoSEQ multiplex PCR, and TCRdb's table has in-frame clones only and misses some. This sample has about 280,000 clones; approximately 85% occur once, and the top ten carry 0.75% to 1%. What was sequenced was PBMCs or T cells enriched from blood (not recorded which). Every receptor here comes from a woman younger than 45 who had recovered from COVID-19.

The CDR3 protein is CATSRTQGSSPLHF. CDR3 bases: TGTGCCACCAGCAGAACTCAGGGCTCTTCACCCCTCCACTTT. This chain uses TRBV15 with TRBJ1-6; tentatively, D is TRBD1 (5 bases). The CDR3 is 14 amino acids. Per germline, CDR1 LNHNV and CDR2 YYDKDF (reference sequence). V was clipped by 2 bases and J by 9 bases, with 11 bases between them.

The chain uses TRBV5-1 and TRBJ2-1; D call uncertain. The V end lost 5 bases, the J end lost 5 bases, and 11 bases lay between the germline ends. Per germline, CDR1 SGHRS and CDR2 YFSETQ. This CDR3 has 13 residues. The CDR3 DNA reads TGCGCCAGCAGAGCCGTAGCTAACAATGAGCAGTTCTTC. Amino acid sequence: CASRAVANNEQFF.

CDR3 amino acids: CASSFVEGTEAFF. Here the CDR3 DNA reads TGTGCCAGCAGTTTTGTTGAGGGCACTGAAGCTTTCTTT. J is TRBJ1-1 and V is TRBV28; the D is unclear. The V end was cut by 3 bases, the J end by 4 bases, with 9 bases between. This CDR3 is built from 13 residues. Germline loops: CDR1 MDHEN, CDR2 SYDVKM.

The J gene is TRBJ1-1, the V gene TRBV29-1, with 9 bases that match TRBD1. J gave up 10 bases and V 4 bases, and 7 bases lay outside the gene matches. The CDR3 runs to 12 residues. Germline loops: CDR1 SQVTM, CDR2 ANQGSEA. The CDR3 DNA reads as TGCAGCGTTGCGGGGACAGGGATCGGAGCTTTCTTT. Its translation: CSVAGTGIGAFF.

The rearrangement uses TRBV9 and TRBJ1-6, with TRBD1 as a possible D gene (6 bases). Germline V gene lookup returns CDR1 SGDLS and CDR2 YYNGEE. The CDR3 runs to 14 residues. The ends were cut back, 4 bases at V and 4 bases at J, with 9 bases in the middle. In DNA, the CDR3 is TGTGCCAGCAGCCTCGGACAGTATAATTCACCCCTCCACTTT. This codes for CASSLGQYNSPLHF.

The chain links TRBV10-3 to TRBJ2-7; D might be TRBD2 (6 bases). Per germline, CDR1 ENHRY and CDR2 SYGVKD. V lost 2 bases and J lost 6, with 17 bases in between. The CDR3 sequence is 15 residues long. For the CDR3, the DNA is TGTGCCATCAGTGAGCTCACCGGGGGTATGAGCGAGCAGTACTTC. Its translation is CAISELTGGMSEQYF.

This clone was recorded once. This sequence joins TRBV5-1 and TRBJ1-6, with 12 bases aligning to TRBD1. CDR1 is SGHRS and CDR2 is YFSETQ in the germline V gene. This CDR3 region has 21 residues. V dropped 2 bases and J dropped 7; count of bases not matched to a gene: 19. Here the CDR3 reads CASSFRPPGQGAQGVNSPLHF. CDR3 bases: TGCGCCAGCAGCTTTAGACCTCCGGGACAGGGGGCCCAAGGAGTCAATTCACCCCTCCACTTT.

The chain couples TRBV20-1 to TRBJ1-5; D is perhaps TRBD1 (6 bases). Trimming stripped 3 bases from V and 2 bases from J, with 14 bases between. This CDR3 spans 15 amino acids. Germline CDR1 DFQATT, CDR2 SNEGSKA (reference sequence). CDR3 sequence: CSASRVPGGNQPQHF. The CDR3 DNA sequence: TGCAGTGCTAGTAGGGTCCCAGGGGGCAATCAGCCCCAGCATTTT.

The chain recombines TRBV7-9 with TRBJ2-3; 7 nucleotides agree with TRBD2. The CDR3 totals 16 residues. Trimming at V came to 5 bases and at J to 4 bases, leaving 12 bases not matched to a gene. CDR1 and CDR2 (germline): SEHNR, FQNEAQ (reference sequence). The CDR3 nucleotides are TGTGCCAGCAGCCAGCGGGAAAGGAGTGCGGCAGATACGCAGTATTTT. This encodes CASSQRERSAADTQYF.

The CDR3 region has the DNA TGCGCCAGCAGCTTGGAGGGGATGAGCAATCAGCCCCAGCATTTT. Its translation is CASSLEGMSNQPQHF. The chain carries TRBV5-1 and TRBJ1-5; D may be TRBD1 (5 bases). This CDR3 is built from 15 residues. V lost 0 bases and J 1 base, leaving 8 bases between the germline ends. Germline values: CDR1 SGHRS, CDR2 YFSETQ.

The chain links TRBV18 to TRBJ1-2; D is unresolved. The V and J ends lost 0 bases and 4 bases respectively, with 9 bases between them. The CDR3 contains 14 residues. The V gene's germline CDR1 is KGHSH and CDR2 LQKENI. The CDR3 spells CASSPPPSSYGYTF. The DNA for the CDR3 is TGTGCCAGCTCACCACCGCCCAGTTCCTATGGCTACACCTTC.

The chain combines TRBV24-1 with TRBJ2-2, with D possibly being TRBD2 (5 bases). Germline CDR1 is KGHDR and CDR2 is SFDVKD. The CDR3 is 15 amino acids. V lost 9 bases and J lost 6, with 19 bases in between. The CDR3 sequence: CATAFGGSQPGELFF. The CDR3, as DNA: TGTGCCACCGCGTTCGGCGGGTCCCAACCCGGGGAGCTGTTTTTT.

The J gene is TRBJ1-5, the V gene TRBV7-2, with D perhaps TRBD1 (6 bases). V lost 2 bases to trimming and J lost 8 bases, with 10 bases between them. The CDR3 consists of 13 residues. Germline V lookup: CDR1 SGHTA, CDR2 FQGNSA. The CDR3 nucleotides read TGTGCCAGCAGCTTACAGGGGTCGAAGCCCCAGCATTTT. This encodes CASSLQGSKPQHF.

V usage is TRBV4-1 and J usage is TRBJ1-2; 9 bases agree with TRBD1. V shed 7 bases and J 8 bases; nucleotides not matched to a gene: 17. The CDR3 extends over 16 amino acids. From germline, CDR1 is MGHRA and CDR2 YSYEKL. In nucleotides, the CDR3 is TGCGCCAGCACCTCATTCTCCACAGGGGGCGCGAGAGGCTACACCTTC. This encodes CASTSFSTGGARGYTF.

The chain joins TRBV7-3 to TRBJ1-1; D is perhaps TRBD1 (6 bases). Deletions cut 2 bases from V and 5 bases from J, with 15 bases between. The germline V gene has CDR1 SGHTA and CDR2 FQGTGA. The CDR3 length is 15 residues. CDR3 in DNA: TGTGCCAGCAGCTTATCGGGGACTACAGGGACTGAAGCTTTCTTT. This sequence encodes CASSLSGTTGTEAFF.

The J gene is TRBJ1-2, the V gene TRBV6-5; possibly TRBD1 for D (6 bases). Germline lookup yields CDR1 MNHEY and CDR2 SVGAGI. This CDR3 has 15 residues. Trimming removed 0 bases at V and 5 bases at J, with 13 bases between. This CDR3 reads CASSYSPGAIYGYTF. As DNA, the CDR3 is TGTGCCAGCAGTTACTCCCCAGGGGCAATTTATGGCTACACCTTC.

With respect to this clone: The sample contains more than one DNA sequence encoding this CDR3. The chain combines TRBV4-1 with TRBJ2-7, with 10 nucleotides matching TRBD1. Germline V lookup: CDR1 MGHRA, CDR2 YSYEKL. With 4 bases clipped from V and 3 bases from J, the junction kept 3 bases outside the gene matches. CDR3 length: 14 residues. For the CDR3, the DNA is TGCGCCAGCAGCCTTCGGGACAGGGGCTACGAGCAGTACTTC. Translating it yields CASSLRDRGYEQYF.